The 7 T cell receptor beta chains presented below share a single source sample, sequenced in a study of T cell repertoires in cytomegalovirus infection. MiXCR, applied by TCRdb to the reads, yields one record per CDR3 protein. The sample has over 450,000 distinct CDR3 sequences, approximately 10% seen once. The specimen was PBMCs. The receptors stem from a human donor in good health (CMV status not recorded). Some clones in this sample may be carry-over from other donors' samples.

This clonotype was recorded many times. The CDR3 loop is CASRSQTVVNQPQHF. In DNA, the CDR3 is TGTGCCAGCAGATCCCAGACAGTGGTAAATCAGCCCCAGCATTTT. The chain is built from TRBV12-3 or TRBV12-4 and TRBJ1-5; a possible D gene is TRBD1 (5 bases). Trimming cost V 6 bases and J 4 bases, with 16 bases left between them. CDR3 length: 15 residues.

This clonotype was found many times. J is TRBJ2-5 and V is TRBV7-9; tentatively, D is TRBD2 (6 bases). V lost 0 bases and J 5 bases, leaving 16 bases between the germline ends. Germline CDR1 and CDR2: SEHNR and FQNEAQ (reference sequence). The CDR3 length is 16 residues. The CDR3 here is CASSLAEAGSGETQYF. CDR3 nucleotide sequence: TGTGCCAGCAGCTTAGCGGAGGCCGGGAGTGGGGAGACCCAGTACTTC.

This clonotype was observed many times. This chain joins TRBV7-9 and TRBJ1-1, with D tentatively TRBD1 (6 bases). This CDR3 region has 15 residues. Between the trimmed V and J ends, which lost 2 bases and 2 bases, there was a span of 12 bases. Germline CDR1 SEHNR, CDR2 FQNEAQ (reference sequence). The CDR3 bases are TGTGCCAGCAGCTTACCCGGGACATTAAACACTGAAGCTTTCTTT. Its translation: CASSLPGTLNTEAFF.

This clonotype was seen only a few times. As DNA, the CDR3 is TGTGCCAGCAGCGTAGGGGTGACGGGGGGCAGGGGCTATGGCTACACCTTC. The encoded protein is CASSVGVTGGRGYGYTF. The rearrangement links TRBV9 to TRBJ1-2, with a tentative D call TRBD1 (6 bases). V lost 0 bases to trimming and J lost 4 bases, with 19 bases between them. CDR1 and CDR2 (germline): SGDLS, YYNGEE. This CDR3 has 17 residues.

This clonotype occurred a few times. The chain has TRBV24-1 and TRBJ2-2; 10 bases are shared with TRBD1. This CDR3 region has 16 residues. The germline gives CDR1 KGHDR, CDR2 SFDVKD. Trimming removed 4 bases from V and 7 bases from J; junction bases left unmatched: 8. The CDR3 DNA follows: TGTGCCACCAGTGAGCCGGGACAGGGGATTAGCGGGGAGCTGTTTTTT. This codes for CATSEPGQGISGELFF.

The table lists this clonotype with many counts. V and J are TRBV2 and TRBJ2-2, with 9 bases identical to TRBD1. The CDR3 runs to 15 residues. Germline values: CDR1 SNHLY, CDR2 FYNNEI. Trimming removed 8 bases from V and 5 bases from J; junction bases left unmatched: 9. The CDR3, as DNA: TGTGCCAGCGACCGGACAGGGGACGGAACCGGGGAGCTGTTTTTT. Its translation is CASDRTGDGTGELFF.

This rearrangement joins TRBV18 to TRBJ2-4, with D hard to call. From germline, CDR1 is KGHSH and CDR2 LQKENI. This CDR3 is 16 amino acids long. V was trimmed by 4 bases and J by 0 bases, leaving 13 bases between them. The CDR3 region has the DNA TGTGCCAGCTCACAACCGTCAAGCTTAGCCAAAAACATTCAGTACTTC. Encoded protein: CASSQPSSLAKNIQYF. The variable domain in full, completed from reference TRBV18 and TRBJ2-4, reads NAGVMQNPRHLVRRRGQEARLRCSPMKGHSHVYWYRQLPEEGLKFMVYLQKENIIDESGMPKERFSAEFPKEGPSILRIQQVVRGDSAAYFCASSQPSSLAKNIQYFGAGTRLSVL.